A single sample is the source of the 15 T cell receptor beta chains below, sequenced in a study of blood T cell repertoires in COVID-19. Some clones are missing from TCRdb's copy, which holds only in-frame ones; the method was immunoSEQ multiplex PCR. The sample contains under 300,000 clones, just over 85% of which appear only once. The sequenced sample was PBMCs or T cells enriched from blood (not recorded which). Receptor source: a man between 18 and 35 years old who had recovered from COVID-19.

The chain uses TRBV5-6 and TRBJ1-2; TRBD1 might be the D (5 bases). Trimming cost V 4 bases and J 4 bases, with 17 bases left between them. CDR3 size: 15 residues. Germline lookup yields CDR1 SGHDT and CDR2 YYEEEE. The CDR3 sequence: CASSIPVQGAYGYTF. CDR3 sequence (DNA): TGTGCCAGCAGCATCCCCGTCCAGGGTGCCTATGGCTACACCTTC.

This clone was found once. The chain couples TRBV21-1 to TRBJ2-3; the DNA was not used to check the table's D call, TRBD2. TRBV21-1 represents a pseudogene. This CDR3 contains 16 residues. The CDR3, as DNA: TGTGCCAGCAGCACCGCCCGGACTAGCGGAACAGATACGCAGTATTTT. Amino acids: CASSTARTSGTDTQYF.

J is TRBJ2-1 and V is TRBV5-4; TRBD2 aligns across 11 bases. Germline-derived CDR1 and CDR2 are SGHNT and YYREEE (reference sequence). The trim removed 0 bases at V and 6 bases at J, leaving 8 bases unmatched. The CDR3 spans 17 residues. The CDR3 coding sequence is TGTGCCAGCAGCTTGGACTTGACTAGCGGGACCTCCAATGAGCAGTTCTTC. Amino acid sequence: CASSLDLTSGTSNEQFF. The full variable domain, rest sourced from reference TRBV5-4 and TRBJ2-1, is ETGVTQSPTHLIKTRGQQVTLRCSSQSGHNTVSWYQQALGQGPQFIFQYYREEENGRGNFPPRFSGLQFPNYSSELNVNALELDDSALYLCASSLDLTSGTSNEQFFGPGTRLTVL.

The V gene is TRBV28, the J gene TRBJ2-1; the match to TRBD2 covers 8 bases. The V gene end was trimmed by 10 bases and the J gene end by 5 bases; junction bases not matched to a gene: 16. The germline V gene encodes CDR1 MDHEN and CDR2 SYDVKM. CDR3 size: 16 residues. DNA for the CDR3: TGTGCCACCAATCAATTCTGGCGGGAGGACAACAATGAGCAGTTCTTC. Translated: CATNQFWREDNNEQFF.

Only one count was recorded for this clone. The gene calls are TRBV5-4 and TRBJ2-7; TRBD2 aligns across 8 bases. The germline V gene encodes CDR1 SGHNT and CDR2 YYREEE (reference sequence). Trimming removed 2 bases from V and 2 bases from J; junction bases left unmatched: 9. The CDR3 runs to 16 residues. The CDR3 spells CASSFLSGDIPYEQYF. CDR3 bases: TGTGCCAGCAGCTTTCTTAGCGGGGACATACCCTACGAGCAGTACTTC.

This chain links TRBV19 with TRBJ2-1; 10 bases agree with TRBD1. V lost 4 bases and J lost 7; bases outside the gene matches: 7. Germline lookup yields CDR1 LNHDA and CDR2 SQIVND (reference sequence). The CDR3 consists of 15 residues. CDR3 DNA sequence: TGTGCCAGTAGTAGGGGACAGGGGCTTCCAAATGAGCAGTTCTTC. Its translation: CASSRGQGLPNEQFF.

The chain carries TRBV21-1 and TRBJ2-6; TRBD1 reflects the table's D call only, with no check against the DNA. TRBV21-1 is classified as a pseudogene. This CDR3 contains 17 residues. The CDR3 DNA sequence: TGTGCCAGCAGCAACCGGACAGCTTTAGACGGGGCCAACGTCCTGACTTTC. Its protein product is CASSNRTALDGANVLTF.

This chain uses TRBV28 with TRBJ1-1; TRBD1 matches 7 bases. Trimming removed 1 base from V and 0 bases from J; junction bases left unmatched: 5. CDR1 and CDR2 (germline): MDHEN, SYDVKM. This CDR3 is 16 amino acids long. CDR3: CASSLSGRGVNTEAFF. The CDR3, as DNA: TGTGCCAGCAGTTTATCGGGCAGGGGGGTGAACACTGAAGCTTTCTTT.

The genes are TRBV13 and TRBJ2-3; 9 bases align to TRBD1. CDR1 is PRHDT, CDR2 FYEKMQ, per germline (reference sequence). This CDR3 contains 15 residues. Losses at the gene ends were 3 bases for V and 4 bases for J; bases not matched to a gene: 5. CDR3 DNA: TGTGCCAGCAGCTTGGGACAGGGTAACCCAGATACGCAGTATTTT. Its translation is CASSLGQGNPDTQYF.

This rearrangement joins TRBV3-1 (or the pseudogene TRBV3-2) to TRBJ2-3; 7 positions agree with TRBD1. The CDR3 is 16 residues long. The V and J ends lost 2 bases and 2 bases, in that order; junction bases with no gene match: 7. CDR1 is LGHDT, CDR2 YNNKEL, per germline (reference sequence). CDR3 DNA sequence: TGTGCCAGCAGCCAACAGGGACAGTCACTCACAGATACGCAGTATTTT. Protein sequence: CASSQQGQSLTDTQYF.

J is TRBJ1-4 and V is TRBV5-8; 10 nucleotides line up with TRBD1. The CDR3 has 15 residues. V shed 4 bases, J shed 6 bases, and the junction held 6 bases outside the gene matches. Germline assignment: CDR1 SGHTS and CDR2 YDEGEE. As DNA, the CDR3 is TGTGCCAGCAGCCGTCGGGACAGGGGATATGAAAAACTGTTTTTT. It codes for CASSRRDRGYEKLFF.

The DNA for the CDR3 is TGTGCCAGCAGTTATACTAGGTCCTCGTACAATGAGCAGTTCTTC. It codes for CASSYTRSSYNEQFF. The V and J genes are TRBV6-5 and TRBJ2-1; D is possibly TRBD2 (5 bases). V was clipped by 3 bases and J by 4 bases, with 13 bases between them. CDR1 is MNHEY, CDR2 SVGAGI, per germline. This CDR3 spans 15 amino acids.

This clone was picked up one time. CDR3 region: CASSYESSYNSPLHF. The CDR3 DNA sequence: TGTGCCAGCAGTTACGAGAGCTCCTATAATTCACCCCTCCACTTT. The rearrangement joins TRBV6-5 to TRBJ1-6; no firm D call. The V gene lost 2 bases and the J gene lost 0 bases, with 5 bases spanning the gap. Germline V gene sequence: CDR1 MNHEY, CDR2 SVGAGI. The CDR3 has 15 residues.

V usage is TRBV4-1 and J usage is TRBJ1-1; D gene ambiguous. Trimming pared 2 bases from V and 6 bases from J, leaving 13 bases between. Germline values: CDR1 MGHRA, CDR2 YSYEKL. The CDR3 sequence is 14 residues long. The CDR3 nucleotides are TGCGCCAGCAGCCAATCCAAGGGAGCCCCTGAAGCTTTCTTT. Encoded protein: CASSQSKGAPEAFF.

This clone came up a few times. The gene calls are TRBV4-1 and TRBJ1-1; TRBD1 matches at 9 bases. The trim removed 0 bases at V and 1 base at J, leaving 6 bases unmatched. This CDR3 spans 17 amino acids. Per the germline V gene, CDR1 is MGHRA and CDR2 is YSYEKL. CDR3 DNA sequence: TGCGCCAGCAGCCAAGAGAGGACAGGGGATGGGAACACTGAAGCTTTCTTT. Translation: CASSQERTGDGNTEAFF.